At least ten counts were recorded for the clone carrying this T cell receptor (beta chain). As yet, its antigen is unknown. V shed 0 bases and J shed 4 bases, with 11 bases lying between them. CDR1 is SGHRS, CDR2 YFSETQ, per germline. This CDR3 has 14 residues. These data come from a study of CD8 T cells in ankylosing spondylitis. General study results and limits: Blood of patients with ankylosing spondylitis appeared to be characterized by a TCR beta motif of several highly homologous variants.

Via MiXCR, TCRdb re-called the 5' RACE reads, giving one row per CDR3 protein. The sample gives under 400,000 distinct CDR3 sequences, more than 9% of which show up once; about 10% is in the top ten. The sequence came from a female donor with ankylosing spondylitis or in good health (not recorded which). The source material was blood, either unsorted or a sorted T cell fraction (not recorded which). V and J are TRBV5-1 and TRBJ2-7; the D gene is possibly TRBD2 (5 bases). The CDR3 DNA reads TGCGCCAGCAGCTTGGCCGGGATTTTATACGAGCAGTACTTC. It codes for CASSLAGILYEQYF.